This T cell receptor (beta chain) was documented in a study of shared clonotypes between healthy human individuals. The CDR3 covers 16 residues. Germline V gene sequence: CDR1 SGHNT, CDR2 YYREEE (reference sequence). V lost 4 bases, J lost 2 bases, and 9 bases stayed unmatched. The count of this clone is one. The repertoire was sequenced with immunoSEQ multiplex PCR; TCRdb's copy has only in-frame clones and lacks some. The sample carries about 2,500,000 clones, approximately 94% recorded once. This sequence originates from a man aged 18-30 years in good health. This rearrangement joins TRBV5-4 to TRBJ2-3; TRBD1 matches 8 bases. Sequencing was performed on naive CD4+ T cells sorted from blood. Sample subset: CD45RA+ positively selected. CDR3 region: CASSRRTGWNTDTQYF. CDR3 coding DNA: TGTGCCAGCAGCCGCCGGACAGGGTGGAACACAGATACGCAGTATTTT.